A single sample is the source of the 11 T cell receptor beta chains below, sequenced in a study of shared clonotypes between healthy human individuals. Assay: immunoSEQ multiplex PCR; the TCRdb copy retains only in-frame clones and omits some. Of 400,000 to 600,000 clones in the sample, about 96% were seen once. Sequenced sample: naive CD4+ T cells sorted from blood. The subset denotes: CD45RA+ positively selected. The receptors shown here come from a woman aged 25 to 39 in good health.

Note on this clone: Other DNA sequences in the sample encode the same CDR3. The chain employs TRBV5-1 and TRBJ2-3; 13 positions match TRBD2. Germline V lookup: CDR1 SGHRS, CDR2 YFSETQ. The CDR3 sequence is 16 residues long. Trimming removed 4 bases from V and 0 bases from J; junction bases left unmatched: 2. Here the CDR3 reads CASSTGLAGSTDTQYF. CDR3 DNA sequence: TGCGCCAGCAGCACGGGACTAGCGGGGAGCACAGATACGCAGTATTTT.

This clone was detected a few times. The CDR3 DNA reads as TGTGCCAGCAGCCGGGGACAGTTCTATGGCTACACCTTC. The encoded protein is CASSRGQFYGYTF. V and J are TRBV2 and TRBJ1-2, with 7 positions matching TRBD1. Losses at the gene ends were 6 bases for V and 4 bases for J; bases not matched to a gene: 5. This CDR3 contains 13 residues. Germline-derived CDR1 and CDR2 are SNHLY and FYNNEI.

The CDR3 DNA follows: TGCGCCAGCAGCTTGACAGGGGGCTTCTATGGCTACACCTTC. It translates to CASSLTGGFYGYTF. The V and J genes are TRBV5-1 and TRBJ1-2; 9 nucleotides match TRBD1. V lost 1 base to trimming and J lost 4 bases; unmatched junction nucleotides: 2. CDR1 is SGHRS and CDR2 is YFSETQ in the germline V gene. The CDR3 totals 14 residues.

The V and J genes are TRBV19 and TRBJ2-5, with D tentatively TRBD1 (5 bases). The germline V gene encodes CDR1 LNHDA and CDR2 SQIVND (reference sequence). Deletions cut 8 bases from V and 0 bases from J, with 10 bases between. This CDR3 contains 13 residues. As DNA, the CDR3 is TGTGCCAGTGCCCAGGACAACCAAGAGACCCAGTACTTC. This gives the protein CASAQDNQETQYF.

This clone was detected a few times. The chain recombines TRBV6-5 with TRBJ1-4; 9 bases match TRBD1. The CDR3 loop spans 13 amino acids. Germline V gives CDR1 MNHEY, CDR2 SVGAGI. V lost 7 bases to trimming and J lost 11 bases; unmatched junction nucleotides: 8. This CDR3 reads CASKLDRGEKLFF. The DNA of the CDR3 is TGTGCCAGCAAATTAGACAGGGGGGAGAAACTGTTTTTT.

The chain employs TRBV5-1 and TRBJ2-2; D gene unclear. Looked up from germline, CDR1 is SGHRS and CDR2 is YFSETQ. This CDR3 spans 14 amino acids. V was clipped by 0 bases and J by 2 bases, with 5 bases between them. The CDR3 region has the DNA TGCGCCAGCAGCTTGGAAGGAAACACCGGGGAGCTGTTTTTT. This encodes CASSLEGNTGELFF. Based on the CDR3 plus reference TRBV5-1 and TRBJ2-2, the full variable domain is KAGVTQTPRYLIKTRGQQVTLSCSPISGHRSVSWYQQTPGQGLQFLFEYFSETQRNKGNFPGRFSGRQFSNSRSEMNVSTLELGDSALYLCASSLEGNTGELFFGEGSRLTVL.

The chain is built from TRBV29-1 and TRBJ2-5; 7 nucleotides agree with TRBD2. V was clipped by 5 bases and J by 4 bases; unmatched bases: 4. Germline CDR1 SQVTM, CDR2 ANQGSEA. The CDR3 is made up of 12 amino acids. The CDR3 sequence is CSVLAGAETQYF. CDR3 nucleotides: TGCAGCGTTCTCGCGGGAGCAGAGACCCAGTACTTC. Based on the CDR3 plus reference TRBV29-1 and TRBJ2-5, the full variable domain is SAVISQKPSRDICQRGTSLTIQCQVDSQVTMMFWYRQQPGQSLTLIATANQGSEATYESGFVIDKFPISRPNLTFSTLTVSNMSPEDSSIYLCSVLAGAETQYFGPGTRLLVL.

This rearrangement joins TRBV29-1 to TRBJ2-5, with TRBD2 identical over 14 bases. J was trimmed by 4 bases and V by 0 bases; bases with no gene match: 1. The CDR3 runs 15 residues. Per the germline V gene, CDR1 is SQVTM and CDR2 is ANQGSEA. The CDR3 sequence is CSVEDGLAGGETQYF. CDR3 nucleotides: TGCAGCGTTGAAGATGGACTAGCGGGAGGAGAGACCCAGTACTTC.

V gene TRBV2 combines with J gene TRBJ1-1, with 10 bases aligning to TRBD1. The CDR3 has 18 residues. Trimming took 8 bases from V and 1 from J; bases not matched to a gene: 16. CDR1 is SNHLY and CDR2 is FYNNEI in the germline V gene. The CDR3 coding sequence is TGTGCCAGCGGGGACAGGGGATATCTGGGCGCGGGGAACACTGAAGCTTTCTTT. This encodes CASGDRGYLGAGNTEAFF.

This clone was detected once. V and J are TRBV19 and TRBJ1-4; no clear D gene. Germline CDR1 and CDR2: LNHDA and SQIVND (reference sequence). The CDR3 loop spans 14 amino acids. V was cut by 5 bases and J by 2 bases, with 9 bases left in between. The CDR3 protein is CASSGYQTNEKLFF. CDR3 DNA: TGTGCCAGTAGTGGTTACCAGACTAATGAAAAACTGTTTTTT.

The V call is TRBV6-6, the J call TRBJ2-7; 8 bases match TRBD2. J gave up 4 bases and V 2 bases, and 7 bases lay outside the gene matches. Germline CDR1 and CDR2: MNHNY and SVGAGI (reference sequence). The CDR3 is 15 amino acids. CDR3 coding DNA: TGTGCCAGCAGTTACCTGGGCGGGAGGTCGTACGAGCAGTACTTC. Residues: CASSYLGGRSYEQYF.